Listed below are T cell receptor beta chains from one sample, sequenced in a study of OX40 agonist ivuxolimab in advanced cancers. The method was immunoSEQ multiplex PCR; TCRdb's version includes in-frame clones alone and lacks a portion of them. The repertoire consists of 57,000 or so clones, with about 92% occurring once and the leading ten covering approximately 0.62%. The source material was CD4+ or CD8+ T cells sorted from blood, sampled in a trial of the OX40 agonist ivuxolimab. These receptors were obtained from an adult with an advanced solid tumor such as melanoma, head and neck, liver or kidney cancer. Both conserved end residues are part of each CDR3. The order of the fields is D gene, V gene, J gene, CDR3 DNA, CDR3 protein. A D gene is named only where the DNA matches it firmly.

TRBD1,TRBV6-5,TRBJ2-5,TGTGCCAGCAACGCAGGGGGCCGTGAGACCCAGTACTTC,CASNAGGRETQYF
-,TRBV11-3,TRBJ2-7,TGTGCCAGCAGCCCGACGCGGGGACTCACCTACGAGCAGTACTTC,CASSPTRGLTYEQYF
-,TRBV6-5,TRBJ1-1,TGTGCCAGCAGTGACTCGTACGAAGCTTTCTTT,CASSDSYEAFF
TRBD1,TRBV18,TRBJ1-2,TGTGCCAGCTCACCACCCTCACAGGGGCCAGGGGGGCGAGGCTATGGCTACACCTTC,CASSPPSQGPGGRGYGYTF
-,TRBV30,TRBJ2-1,TGTGCCTGGAGTTATTCTCTCTACAATGAGCAGTTCTTC,CAWSYSLYNEQFF
TRBD1,TRBV6-6,TRBJ1-2,TGTGCCAGCAGCCACAGGGGTGGTGATGGCTACACCTTC,CASSHRGGDGYTF
TRBD1,TRBV30,TRBJ1-2,TGTGCCTGGAGGGCACCGACAGGGTCGGGCTATGGCTACACCTTC,CAWRAPTGSGYGYTF
TRBD2,TRBV5-4,TRBJ2-5,TGTGCCAGCAGCCCCGCCGGGACTAGCGGGGCCCTCGGAGAGACCCAGTACTTC,CASSPAGTSGALGETQYF
-,TRBV10-3,TRBJ1-6,TGTGCCATCAGTAGGGAGTGGAATAATTCACCCCTCCACTTT,CAISREWNNSPLHF
TRBD1,TRBV14,TRBJ2-3,TGTGCCAGCAGCCGCATACAGGGGGGTGGAGTAGATACGCAGTATTTT,CASSRIQGGGVDTQYF
-,TRBV18,TRBJ1-1,TGTGCCAGCTCACCAACCGAGAACACTGAAGCTTTCTTT,CASSPTENTEAFF
-,TRBV5-1,TRBJ2-7,TGCGCCAGCGGACTTCAGGGGAATTACGAGCAGTACTTC,CASGLQGNYEQYF
-,TRBV5-1,TRBJ2-1,TGCGCCAGCAGCTTGGTTGGCAGCCGAAAGCAGTTCTTC,CASSLVGSRKQFF
TRBD2,TRBV27,TRBJ2-2,TGTGCCAGCAGTTCACTAGCGGGAGTAGGAACCGGGGAGCTGTTTTTT,CASSSLAGVGTGELFF
-,TRBV5-1,TRBJ2-5,TGCGCCAGCAGCTTGGCCGGCGGGGAGCAAGAGACCCAGTACTTC,CASSLAGGEQETQYF
-,TRBV6-1,TRBJ1-2,TGTGCCAGCAGTGAAGTGGGGGATGGCTACACCTTC,CASSEVGDGYTF
-,TRBV6-5,TRBJ1-1,TGTGCCAGCAGCTGGAACGGGCTAGAAGCTTTCTTT,CASSWNGLEAFF
-,TRBV6-5,TRBJ1-1,TGTGCCAGCAGTTATTTTGGGAACACTGAAGCTTTCTTT,CASSYFGNTEAFF
-,TRBV7-9,TRBJ1-2,TGTGCCAGCAGCGCCCGGACAGAAAACTATGGCTACACCTTC,CASSARTENYGYTF
-,TRBV30,TRBJ1-5,TGTGCCTGGAGTGTACTGGGACCGAGCAATCAGCCCCAGCATTTT,CAWSVLGPSNQPQHF